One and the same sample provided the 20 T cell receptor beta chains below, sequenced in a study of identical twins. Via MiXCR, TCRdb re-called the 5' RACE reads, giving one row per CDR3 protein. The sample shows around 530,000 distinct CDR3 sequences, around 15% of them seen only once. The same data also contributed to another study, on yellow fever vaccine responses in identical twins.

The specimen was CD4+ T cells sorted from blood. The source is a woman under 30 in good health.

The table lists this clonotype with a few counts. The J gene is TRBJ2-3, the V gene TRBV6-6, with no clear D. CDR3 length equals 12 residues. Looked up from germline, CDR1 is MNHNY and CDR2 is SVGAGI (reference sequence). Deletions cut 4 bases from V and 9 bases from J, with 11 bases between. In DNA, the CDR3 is TGTGCCAGCAGTTCCGTGGGTGACACGCAGTATTTT. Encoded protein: CASSSVGDTQYF.

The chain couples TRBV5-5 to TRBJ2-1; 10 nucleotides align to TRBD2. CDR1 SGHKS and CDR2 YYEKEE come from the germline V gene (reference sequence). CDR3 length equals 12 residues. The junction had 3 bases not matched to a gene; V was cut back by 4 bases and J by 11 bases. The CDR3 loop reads CASSNSGRKQFF. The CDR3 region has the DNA TGTGCCAGCAGCAATAGCGGGAGGAAGCAGTTCTTC. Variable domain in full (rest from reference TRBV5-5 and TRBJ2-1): DAGVTQSPTHLIKTRGQQVTLRCSPISGHKSVSWYQQVLGQGPQFIFQYYEKEERGRGNFPDRFSARQFPNYSSELNVNALLLGDSALYLCASSNSGRKQFFGPGTRLTVL.

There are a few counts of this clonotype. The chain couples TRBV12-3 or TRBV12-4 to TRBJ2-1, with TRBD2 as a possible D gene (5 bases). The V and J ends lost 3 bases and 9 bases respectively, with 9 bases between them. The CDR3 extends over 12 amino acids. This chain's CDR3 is CASSLSRGEQFF. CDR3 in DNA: TGTGCCAGCAGTTTGTCCCGGGGTGAGCAGTTCTTC.

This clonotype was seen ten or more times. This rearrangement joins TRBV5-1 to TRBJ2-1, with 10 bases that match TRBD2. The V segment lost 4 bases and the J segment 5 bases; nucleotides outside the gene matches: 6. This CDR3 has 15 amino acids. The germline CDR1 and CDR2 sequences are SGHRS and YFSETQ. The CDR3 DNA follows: TGCGCCAGCAGCCCCGGACTAGCGGCCAACAATGAGCAGTTCTTC. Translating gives CASSPGLAANNEQFF.

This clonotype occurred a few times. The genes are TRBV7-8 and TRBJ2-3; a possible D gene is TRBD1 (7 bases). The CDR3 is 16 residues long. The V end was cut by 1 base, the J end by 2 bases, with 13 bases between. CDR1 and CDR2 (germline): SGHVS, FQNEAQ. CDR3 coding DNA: TGTGCCAGCAGCTTAGGCCCAGGGGGACTCACAGATACGCAGTATTTT. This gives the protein CASSLGPGGLTDTQYF.

CDR3 loop: CASKTGELFF. The CDR3 coding sequence is TGTGCCAGCAAGACCGGGGAGCTGTTTTTT. The gene calls are TRBV2 and TRBJ2-2, with no clear D. V lost 7 bases and J lost 5, with 2 bases in between. The germline gives CDR1 SNHLY, CDR2 FYNNEI. The length of the CDR3 is 10 residues.

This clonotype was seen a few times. The CDR3 DNA reads as TGTGCCAGCTTGGTGGCTAGCGGGAGTGTCAGCTACGAGCAGTACTTC. Translation: CASLVASGSVSYEQYF. V usage is TRBV5-6 and J usage is TRBJ2-7; 10 bases are shared with TRBD2. Germline CDR1 reads SGHDT; CDR2 reads YYEEEE. Unmatched junction bases numbered 13, after V lost 7 bases and J lost 3 bases. This CDR3 contains 16 residues.

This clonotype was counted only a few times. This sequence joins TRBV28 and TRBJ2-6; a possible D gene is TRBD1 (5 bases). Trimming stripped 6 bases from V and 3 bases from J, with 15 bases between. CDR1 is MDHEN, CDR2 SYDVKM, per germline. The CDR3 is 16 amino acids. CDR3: CASREDSTVGANVLTF. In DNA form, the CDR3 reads TGTGCCAGCAGGGAAGACAGCACAGTTGGGGCCAACGTCCTGACTTTC. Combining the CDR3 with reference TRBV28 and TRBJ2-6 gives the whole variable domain DVKVTQSSRYLVKRTGEKVFLECVQDMDHENMFWYRQDPGLGLRLIYFSYDVKMKEKGDIPEGYSVSREKKERFSLILESASTNQTSMYLCASREDSTVGANVLTFGAGSRLTVL.

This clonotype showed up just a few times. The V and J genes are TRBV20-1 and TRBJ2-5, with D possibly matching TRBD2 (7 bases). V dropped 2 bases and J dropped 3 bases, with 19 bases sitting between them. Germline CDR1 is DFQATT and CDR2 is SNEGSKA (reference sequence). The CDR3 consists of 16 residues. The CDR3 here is CSARSSRGGEKETQYF. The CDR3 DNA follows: TGCAGTGCTAGATCCTCGAGGGGGGGTGAAAAAGAGACCCAGTACTTC.

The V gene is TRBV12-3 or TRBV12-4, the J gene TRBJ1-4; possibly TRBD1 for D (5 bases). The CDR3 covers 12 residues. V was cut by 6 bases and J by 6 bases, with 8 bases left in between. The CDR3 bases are TGTGCCAGCAGGGGGGGGTATGAAAAACTGTTTTTT. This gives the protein CASRGGYEKLFF.

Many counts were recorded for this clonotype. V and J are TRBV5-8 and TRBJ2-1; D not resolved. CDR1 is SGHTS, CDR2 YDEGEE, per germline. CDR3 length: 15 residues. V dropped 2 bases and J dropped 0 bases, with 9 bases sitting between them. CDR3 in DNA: TGTGCCAGCAGCTTTATTAAAAACTCCTACAATGAGCAGTTCTTC. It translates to CASSFIKNSYNEQFF.

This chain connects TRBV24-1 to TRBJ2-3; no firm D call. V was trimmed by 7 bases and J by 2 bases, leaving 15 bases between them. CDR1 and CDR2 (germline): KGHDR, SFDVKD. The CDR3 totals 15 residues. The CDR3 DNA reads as TGTGCCACCAGCTCGACTTTGCCACTCACAGATACGCAGTATTTT. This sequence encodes CATSSTLPLTDTQYF.

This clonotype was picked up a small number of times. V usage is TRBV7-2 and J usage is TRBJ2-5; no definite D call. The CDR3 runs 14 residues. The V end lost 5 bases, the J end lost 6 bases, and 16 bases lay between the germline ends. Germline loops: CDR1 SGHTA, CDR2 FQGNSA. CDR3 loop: CASSLDPSVQTQYF. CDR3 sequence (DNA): TGTGCCAGCAGCCTAGACCCTAGTGTTCAGACCCAGTACTTC.

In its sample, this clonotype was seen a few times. The CDR3 nucleotides read TGTGCCAGCAGAGCCGGGACAGCCTATGGCTACACCTTC. Translation: CASRAGTAYGYTF. The J gene is TRBJ1-2, the V gene TRBV2; 7 nucleotides align to TRBD1. With V trimmed by 6 bases and J by 4 bases, 5 bases remained unmatched. CDR1 is SNHLY and CDR2 is FYNNEI in the germline V gene. There are 13 residues in the CDR3. The full variable domain, its missing parts supplied by reference TRBV2 and TRBJ1-2, is EPEVTQTPSHQVTQMGQEVILRCVPISNHLYFYWYRQILGQKVEFLVSFYNNEISEKSEIFDDQFSVERPDGSNFTLKIRSTKLEDSAMYFCASRAGTAYGYTFGSGTRLTVV.

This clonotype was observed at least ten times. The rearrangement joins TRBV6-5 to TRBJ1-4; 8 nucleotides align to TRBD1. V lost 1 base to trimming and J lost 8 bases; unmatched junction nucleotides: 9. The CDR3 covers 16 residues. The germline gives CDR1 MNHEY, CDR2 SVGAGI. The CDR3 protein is CASSYLPGGRTEKLFF. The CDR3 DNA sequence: TGTGCCAGCAGTTACTTGCCAGGGGGCCGGACGGAAAAACTGTTTTTT.

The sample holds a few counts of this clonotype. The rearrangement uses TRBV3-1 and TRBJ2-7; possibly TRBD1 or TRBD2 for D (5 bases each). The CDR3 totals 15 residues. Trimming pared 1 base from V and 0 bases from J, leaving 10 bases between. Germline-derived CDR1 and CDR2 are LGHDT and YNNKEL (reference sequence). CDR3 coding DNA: TGTGCCAGCAGCCAAGGGGGGAAGAGCTCCTACGAGCAGTACTTC. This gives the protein CASSQGGKSSYEQYF.

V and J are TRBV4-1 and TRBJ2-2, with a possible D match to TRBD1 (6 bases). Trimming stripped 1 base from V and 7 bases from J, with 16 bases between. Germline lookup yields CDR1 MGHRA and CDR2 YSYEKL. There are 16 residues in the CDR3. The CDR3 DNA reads TGCGCCAGCAGCCAAGCCGGGACATCTTATCACGGGGAGCTGTTTTTT. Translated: CASSQAGTSYHGELFF.

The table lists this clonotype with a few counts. The CDR3 DNA reads TGTGCCAGCAGCGTAGCCCCCCCAGGGGGACTGTCGGGTCGCTCCTACAATGAGCAGTTCTTC. Translation gives CASSVAPPGGLSGRSYNEQFF. The genes are TRBV9 and TRBJ2-1, with a possible D match to TRBD1 (7 bases). The CDR3 spans 21 residues. From germline, CDR1 is SGDLS and CDR2 YYNGEE. V gave up 0 bases and J gave up 0 bases, with 25 bases separating them.

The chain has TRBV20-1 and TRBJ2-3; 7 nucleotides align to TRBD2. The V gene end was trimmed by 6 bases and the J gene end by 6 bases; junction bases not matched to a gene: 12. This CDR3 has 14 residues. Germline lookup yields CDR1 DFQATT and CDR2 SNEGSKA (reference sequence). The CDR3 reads CSAPPGGSWDTQYF. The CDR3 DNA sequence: TGCAGTGCCCCCCCGGGAGGTTCTTGGGATACGCAGTATTTT.

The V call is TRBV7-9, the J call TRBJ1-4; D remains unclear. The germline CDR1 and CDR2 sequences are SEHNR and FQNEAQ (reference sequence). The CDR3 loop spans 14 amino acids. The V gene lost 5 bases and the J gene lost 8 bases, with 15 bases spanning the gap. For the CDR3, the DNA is TGTGCCAGCAGCAACCCTCAGCGTTCAGAAAAACTGTTTTTT. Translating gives CASSNPQRSEKLFF. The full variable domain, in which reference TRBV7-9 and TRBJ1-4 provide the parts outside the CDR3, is DTGVSQNPRHKITKRGQNVTFRCDPISEHNRLYWYRQTLGQGPEFLTYFQNEAQLEKSRLLSDRFSAERPKGSFSTLEIQRTEQGDSAMYLCASSNPQRSEKLFFGSGTQLSVL.